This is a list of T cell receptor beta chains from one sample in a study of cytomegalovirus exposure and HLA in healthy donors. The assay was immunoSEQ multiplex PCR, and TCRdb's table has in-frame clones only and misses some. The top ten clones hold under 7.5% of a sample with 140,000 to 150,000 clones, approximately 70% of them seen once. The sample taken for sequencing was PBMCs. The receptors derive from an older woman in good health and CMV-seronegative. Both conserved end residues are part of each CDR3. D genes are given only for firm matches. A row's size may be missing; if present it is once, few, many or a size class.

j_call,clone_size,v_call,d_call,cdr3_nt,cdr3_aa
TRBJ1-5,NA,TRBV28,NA,TGTGCCAGCAGTCTGGACAAGAGCAATCAGCCCCAGCATTTT,CASSLDKSNQPQHF
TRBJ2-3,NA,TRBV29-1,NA,TGCAGCGGGTCCCTCCACTTCGCCACAGATACGCAGTATTTT,CSGSLHFATDTQYF
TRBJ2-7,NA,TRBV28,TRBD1,TGTGCCAGTAGGGGGGACAGGGGGGACTACGAGCAGTACTTC,CASRGDRGDYEQYF
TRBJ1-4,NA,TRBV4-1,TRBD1,TGCGCCAGCAGCTTACGACAGGGGGCTAGGGAAAAACTGTTTTTT,CASSLRQGAREKLFF
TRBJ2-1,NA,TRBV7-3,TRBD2,TGTGCCAGCAGCTTCTATAGCGGGACTAACAATGAGCAGTTCTTC,CASSFYSGTNNEQFF
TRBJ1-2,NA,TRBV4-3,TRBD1,TGCGCCAGCAGCCAAGATATCGGGGACAGGAACTATGGCTACACCTTC,CASSQDIGDRNYGYTF
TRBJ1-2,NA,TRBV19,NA,TGTGCCAGTAGTATTATTGCGGATAGTGGCTACACCTTC,CASSIIADSGYTF
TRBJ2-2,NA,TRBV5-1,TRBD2,TGCGCCAGCAGCACCAGACTAGCCGCCCACCGGGGCACCGGGGAGCTGTTTTTT,CASSTRLAAHRGTGELFF
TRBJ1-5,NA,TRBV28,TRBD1,TGTGCCAGCAGTTTTCGTGGGACAGGGATCCATCAGCCCCAGCATTTT,CASSFRGTGIHQPQHF
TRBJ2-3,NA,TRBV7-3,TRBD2,TGTGCCAGCAGCTTAAGAAGAACGGGAGGGGCCACAGATACGCAGTATTTT,CASSLRRTGGATDTQYF
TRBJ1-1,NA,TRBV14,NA,TGTGCCAGCAGCCAAGAGATAGCGAACACTGAAGCTTTCTTT,CASSQEIANTEAFF
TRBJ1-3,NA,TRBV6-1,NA,TGTGCCAGCAGTGAGTGGAGGGCTGGAAACACCATATATTTT,CASSEWRAGNTIYF
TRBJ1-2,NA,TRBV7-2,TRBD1,TGTGCCAGCAGCTTAGCGCACCAGGACAGGGCCAACACCTTC,CASSLAHQDRANTF
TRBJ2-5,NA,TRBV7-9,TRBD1,TGTGCCAGCAGCAAGGACAGGCGCCAAGAGACCCAGTACTTC,CASSKDRRQETQYF
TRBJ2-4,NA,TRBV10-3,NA,TGTGCCATCAGCGGATCCGGAGGGGCTGGAAACATTCAGTACTTC,CAISGSGGAGNIQYF
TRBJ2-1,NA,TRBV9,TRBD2,TGTGCCAGCAGCGTAGGAGCTAGCGGGGCTCACAATGAGCAGTTCTTC,CASSVGASGAHNEQFF
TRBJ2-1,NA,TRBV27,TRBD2,TGTGCCAGCAGTACTAGCGGGGGGGCGGTCCACAATGAGCAGTTCTTC,CASSTSGGAVHNEQFF
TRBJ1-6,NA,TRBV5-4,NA,TGTGCCAGCAGCTTGGGCGGGTCCTATAATTCACCCCTCCACTTT,CASSLGGSYNSPLHF
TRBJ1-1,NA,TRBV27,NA,TGTGCCAGCAGTTTGGCCTTTGATGGCACTGAAGCTTTCTTT,CASSLAFDGTEAFF
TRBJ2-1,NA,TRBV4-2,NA,TGTGCCAGCAGCCAAGCAAGCCCCCGAGACAGAATTAACAATGAGCAGTTCTTC,CASSQASPRDRINNEQFF
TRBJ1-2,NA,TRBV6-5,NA,TGTGCCAGCAGGGACAGCGCTAACTATGGCTACACCTTC,CASRDSANYGYTF
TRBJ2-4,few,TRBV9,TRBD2,TGTGCCAGCAGCGCGTCTGGGACTAGCGGGAGGAGGGGAAACATTCAGTACTTC,CASSASGTSGRRGNIQYF
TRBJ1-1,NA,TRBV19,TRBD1,TGTGCCAGTACTCCCACCCCCGGGACAGGGAGGCCTGAAGCTTTCTTT,CASTPTPGTGRPEAFF
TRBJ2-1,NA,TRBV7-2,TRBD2,TGTGCCAGCAGCTTAAACAGCGGGGGGGAGCAGTTCTTC,CASSLNSGGEQFF
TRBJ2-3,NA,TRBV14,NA,TGTGCCAGCAGCCAAGATCAGGGCGGTACGCAGTATTTT,CASSQDQGGTQYF
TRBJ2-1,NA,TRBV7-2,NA,TGTGCCAGCAGCTTACAAGCGACCCTCGGCGATGAGCAGTTCTTC,CASSLQATLGDEQFF
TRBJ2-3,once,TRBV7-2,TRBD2,TGTGCCAGCAGCTTCCTAGCGGGGGTGACAGATACGCAGTATTTT,CASSFLAGVTDTQYF
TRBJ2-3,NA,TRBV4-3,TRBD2,TGCGCCAGCAGCCAAGGGACTAGCGGGACCCCAAGCACAGATACGCAGTATTTT,CASSQGTSGTPSTDTQYF
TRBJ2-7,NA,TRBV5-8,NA,TGTGCCAGCAGCCGAAACCGCGACTACGAGCAGTACTTC,CASSRNRDYEQYF
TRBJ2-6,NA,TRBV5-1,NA,TGCGCCAGCAGCTTTCAGGTCCAAATTTCTGGGGCCAACGTCCTGACTTTC,CASSFQVQISGANVLTF
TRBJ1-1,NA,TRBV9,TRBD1,TGTGCCAGCAGCATGACAGGGATGAACACTGAAGCTTTCTTT,CASSMTGMNTEAFF
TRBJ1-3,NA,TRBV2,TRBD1,TGTGCCACCAAGCGGGACAGGGGGCCTGGAAACACCATATATTTT,CATKRDRGPGNTIYF
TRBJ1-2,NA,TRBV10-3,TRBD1,TGTGCCATCAGTCCCAGACAGGGGTCAGATGGCTACACCTTC,CAISPRQGSDGYTF
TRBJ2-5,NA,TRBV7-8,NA,TGTGCCAGCAGCAGCCCTAGCGCCGCCTCATCATGGGAGACCCAGTACTTC,CASSSPSAASSWETQYF
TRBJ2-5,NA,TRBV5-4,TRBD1,TGTGCCAGCAGCTTGGTAGGGACAGGGAGGGAGACCCAGTACTTC,CASSLVGTGRETQYF
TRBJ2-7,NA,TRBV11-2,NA,TGTGCCAGCAGCACTAACTCCTACGAGCAGTACTTC,CASSTNSYEQYF
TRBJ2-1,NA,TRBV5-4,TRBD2,TGTGCCAGCAGCCAAAGGGGCGGGAGGGCGATTAATGAGCAGTTCTTC,CASSQRGGRAINEQFF
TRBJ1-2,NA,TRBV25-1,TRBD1,TGTGCCAGCAGTAGGACAGGGGTCTATGGCTACACCTTC,CASSRTGVYGYTF
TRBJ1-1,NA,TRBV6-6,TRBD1,TGTGCCAGCAGCGGGACAGGGCGAACTGAAGCTTTCTTT,CASSGTGRTEAFF
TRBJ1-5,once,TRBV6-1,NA,TGTGCCAGCAGGGGACGGACAGGCAATCAGCCCCAGCATTTT,CASRGRTGNQPQHF
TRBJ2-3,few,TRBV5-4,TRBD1,TGTGCCAGCCAGTTGACAGGGGGCGCGAAAGATACGCAGTATTTT,CASQLTGGAKDTQYF